These T cell receptor beta chains were read from a single sample in a study of blood T cells in healthy people across ages. MiXCR, run by TCRdb on the 5' RACE reads, gives a single entry per CDR3 protein. Of around 1,100,000 distinct CDR3 sequences in the sample, more than 30% were seen once. The sequenced sample was blood. These TCRs come from a young man in good health. Both conserved end residues are part of each CDR3. A D gene is named only where the DNA matches it firmly. The size of a clone is reported for some rows only, either as once, few or many, or as a class for expanded clones.

TRBJ2-4 few TRBV7-2 NA TGTGCCAGCAGCTTAGATTCCAGGGACAAAAACATTCAGTACTTC CASSLDSRDKNIQYF
TRBJ1-2 many TRBV12-3/TRBV12-4 NA TGTGCCAGCACAGGTCGACTGGGCTATGGCTACACCTTC CASTGRLGYGYTF
TRBJ2-7 NA TRBV7-2 NA TGTGCCAGCAGCCCGGTAGGGGGTAGTTCCTACAATGAGCAGTACTTC CASSPVGGSSYNEQYF
TRBJ1-5 NA TRBV12-3/TRBV12-4 TRBD1 TGTGCCAGCAGGGAACAGGGGAATAGCAATCAGCCCCAGCATTTT CASREQGNSNQPQHF
TRBJ1-1 few TRBV21-1 NA TGTGCCAGCAGCAAAGCGGGAGTGACAGAGTCCAGGAGTGCTGAAGCTTTCTTT CASSKAGVTESRSAEAFF
TRBJ1-1 NA TRBV4-3 NA TGCGCCAGCAGCCAAGATGGGGTCGGAAACACTGAAGCTTTCTTT CASSQDGVGNTEAFF
TRBJ2-7 few TRBV20-1 TRBD2 TGCAGTGCTATCCGACTAGCGGGGACCTCCTACAATGAGCAGTACTTC CSAIRLAGTSYNEQYF
TRBJ1-2 NA TRBV12-3/TRBV12-4 NA TGTGCCAGCAGCATGAGCCATCGGCTATCTAACTATGGCTACACCTTC CASSMSHRLSNYGYTF
TRBJ2-3 few TRBV30 TRBD1 TGTGCCTGGAGTGATCTGACAGGGGGCTCAGATACGCAGTATTTT CAWSDLTGGSDTQYF
TRBJ1-1 few TRBV25-1 NA TGTGCCAGCATCGGACACCCGAACACTGAAGCTTTCTTT CASIGHPNTEAFF
TRBJ2-7 NA TRBV9 NA TGTGCCAGCAGCCCTAACTGGACAGTCCACGAGCAGTACTTC CASSPNWTVHEQYF
TRBJ1-6 NA TRBV7-9 NA TGTGCCAGCAGCCCCCCAGAAGGGAGCTCCTATAATTCACCCCTCCACTTT CASSPPEGSSYNSPLHF
TRBJ1-2 NA TRBV6-2/TRBV6-3 NA TGTGCCAGCAGTTACGCGCTCGACTTTGGCTACACCTTC CASSYALDFGYTF
TRBJ1-2 NA TRBV2 NA TGTGCCAGCAGTGGACAGCCCTATGGCTACACCTTC CASSGQPYGYTF
TRBJ2-3 few TRBV20-1 TRBD2 TGCAGTGTGGCCGGGACTAGCTCAGATACGCAGTATTTT CSVAGTSSDTQYF
TRBJ2-7 few TRBV5-1 TRBD1 TGCGCCAGCAGCTATACCGGGACAGGGCCCTACGAGCAGTACTTC CASSYTGTGPYEQYF
TRBJ2-3 few TRBV4-1 TRBD2 TGCGCCAGCAGCCAACAAGGACTAGCGGGATTCCGACGAGGGCAGTATTTT CASSQQGLAGFRRGQYF